Listed here are 27 T cell receptor beta chains from one sample, sequenced in a study of cytomegalovirus exposure and HLA in healthy donors. Clones were read by immunoSEQ multiplex PCR, and TCRdb kept only the in-frame ones, dropping some. The sample records about 130,000 clones, about 88% being singletons. Sequencing was performed on PBMCs. All receptors derive from a woman aged 18-35 years in good health and CMV-seronegative.

The chain couples TRBV7-2 to TRBJ2-1, with 9 bases that match TRBD2. Trimming at V came to 1 base and at J to 9 bases, leaving 16 bases not matched to a gene. The CDR3 sequence is 18 residues long. In germline, CDR1 is SGHTA, CDR2 FQGNSA. The CDR3 sequence: CASSLVWGGLAPEGEQFF. CDR3 DNA: TGTGCCAGCAGCTTAGTCTGGGGCGGACTAGCGCCCGAGGGTGAGCAGTTCTTC.

This chain uses TRBV2 with TRBJ1-4; the match to TRBD1 covers 9 bases. The CDR3 is 17 amino acids. Trimming cost V 5 bases and J 3 bases; bases outside gene matches: 10. The germline V gene has CDR1 SNHLY and CDR2 FYNNEI. CDR3 nucleotides: TGTGCCAGCAGTCGAGGGACAGGGATGGCTCCTAATGAAAAACTGTTTTTT. Translated: CASSRGTGMAPNEKLFF.

The chain recombines TRBV29-1 with TRBJ2-2; the D gene is possibly TRBD1 (6 bases). Germline-derived CDR1 and CDR2 are SQVTM and ANQGSEA. The CDR3 has 12 amino acids. Trimming stripped 4 bases from V and 6 bases from J, with 9 bases between. The CDR3: CSVARGAGELFF. The CDR3, as DNA: TGCAGCGTTGCCAGGGGTGCCGGGGAGCTGTTTTTT.

This clone was picked up one time. This sequence joins TRBV19 and TRBJ1-1; D not resolved. Trimming took off 1 base at V and 0 bases at J, with 12 bases between the two ends. The CDR3 consists of 16 residues. Germline values: CDR1 LNHDA, CDR2 SQIVND (reference sequence). The CDR3 sequence is CASSIVHRPMNTEAFF. CDR3 nucleotides: TGTGCCAGTAGTATAGTACACAGACCCATGAACACTGAAGCTTTCTTT.

This clone turned up a few times. The chain carries TRBV4-2 and TRBJ1-2, with 7 bases identical to TRBD1. CDR1 is LGHNA, CDR2 YNFKEQ, per germline. Trimming took 4 bases from V and 3 from J; bases not matched to a gene: 2. The CDR3 has 13 amino acids. CDR3 sequence (DNA): TGTGCCAGCAGCCGCGGACAGGACTATGGCTACACCTTC. This gives the protein CASSRGQDYGYTF.

The chain joins TRBV27 to TRBJ2-3, with a weak D call TRBD2 (7 bases). The germline V gene has CDR1 MNHEY and CDR2 SMNVEV (reference sequence). V was shortened by 5 bases and J by 2 bases, with 17 bases between the two germline ends. The CDR3 sequence is 16 residues long. The CDR3 DNA sequence: TGTGCCAGCAGTACCCGGGGGGCCAAGGACACAGATACGCAGTATTTT. Translated, it gives CASSTRGAKDTDTQYF.

This chain links TRBV18 with TRBJ1-5, with TRBD1 as a possible D gene (5 bases). Per the germline V gene, CDR1 is KGHSH and CDR2 is LQKENI. V lost 3 bases and J lost 3, with 9 bases in between. The CDR3 runs 14 residues. The CDR3 DNA reads TGTGCCAGCTCACCTCAGGGTCACAATCAGCCCCAGCATTTT. Residues: CASSPQGHNQPQHF. The full variable domain, in which reference TRBV18 and TRBJ1-5 provide the parts outside the CDR3, is NAGVMQNPRHLVRRRGQEARLRCSPMKGHSHVYWYRQLPEEGLKFMVYLQKENIIDESGMPKERFSAEFPKEGPSILRIQQVVRGDSAAYFCASSPQGHNQPQHFGDGTRLSIL.

V gene TRBV2 combines with J gene TRBJ1-6, with a weak D call TRBD1 (5 bases). The V and J ends lost 6 bases and 1 base respectively, with 13 bases between them. The CDR3 runs to 16 residues. Germline V CDR1 and CDR2: SNHLY, FYNNEI. CDR3 protein: CASRRDSASYNSPLHF. CDR3 in DNA: TGTGCCAGCAGGAGGGACTCAGCGTCCTATAATTCACCCCTCCACTTT. The complete variable domain, with remaining parts taken from reference TRBV2 and TRBJ1-6, reads EPEVTQTPSHQVTQMGQEVILRCVPISNHLYFYWYRQILGQKVEFLVSFYNNEISEKSEIFDDQFSVERPDGSNFTLKIRSTKLEDSAMYFCASRRDSASYNSPLHFGNGTRLTVT.

DNA of the CDR3: TGTGCCAGCAGCGTAAGTTCTATGAACACTGAAGCTTTCTTT. Protein: CASSVSSMNTEAFF. The V and J genes are TRBV9 and TRBJ1-1; D unresolved. CDR1 is SGDLS and CDR2 is YYNGEE in the germline V gene. The CDR3 is made up of 14 amino acids. The V end lost 1 base, the J end lost 0 bases, and 7 bases lay between the germline ends.

This clone was seen a single time. The rearrangement uses TRBV2 and TRBJ1-5; the D is unclear. V was trimmed by 4 bases and J by 2 bases, leaving 15 bases between them. The germline V gene encodes CDR1 SNHLY and CDR2 FYNNEI. The CDR3 covers 16 residues. CDR3 amino acids: CASSASDPRGNQPQHF. CDR3 bases: TGTGCCAGCAGTGCCTCGGATCCGAGGGGCAATCAGCCCCAGCATTTT.

The chain carries TRBV10-3 and TRBJ1-2, with 11 nucleotides matching TRBD1. There are 14 residues in the CDR3. The V segment lost 4 bases and the J segment 2 bases; nucleotides outside the gene matches: 0. The V gene's germline CDR1 is ENHRY and CDR2 SYGVKD. CDR3 region: CAISGTGGNYGYTF. CDR3 in DNA: TGTGCCATCAGTGGGACAGGGGGCAACTATGGCTACACCTTC.

The rearrangement joins TRBV5-6 to TRBJ2-1; 9 bases are a match to TRBD2. The CDR3 consists of 17 residues. Germline V gene data show CDR1 as SGHDT and CDR2 as YYEEEE. V lost 4 bases, J lost 6 bases, and 14 bases stayed unmatched. CDR3 nucleotide sequence: TGTGCCAGCAGCAACCCCCGGCGGGAGGGGAAGAGCAATGAGCAGTTCTTC. Translated: CASSNPRREGKSNEQFF.

The chain recombines TRBV11-3 with TRBJ2-5; D is possibly TRBD2 (5 bases). CDR1 is SGHNT, CDR2 YENEEA, per germline. V was clipped by 5 bases and J by 5 bases, with 12 bases between them. The length of the CDR3 is 13 residues. CDR3 bases: TGTGCCAGCAGCCAGGACTGGGAGGAGACCCAGTACTTC. Translated, it gives CASSQDWEETQYF.

This chain links TRBV7-9 with TRBJ2-1; D ambiguous. This CDR3 spans 15 amino acids. Trimming took 4 bases from V and 8 from J, leaving 18 bases between them. Germline V lookup: CDR1 SEHNR, CDR2 FQNEAQ (reference sequence). The CDR3 here is CASSSTLRGPHEQFF. The DNA for the CDR3 is TGTGCCAGCAGCTCCACGCTCCGCGGCCCGCATGAGCAGTTCTTC.

V is TRBV5-1 and J is TRBJ2-3, with 11 bases lining up with TRBD2. CDR3 length equals 18 residues. The V segment lost 1 base and the J segment 3 bases; nucleotides outside the gene matches: 10. Germline V CDR1 and CDR2: SGHRS, YFSETQ. The CDR3 sequence: CASSLFQSSSGGTDTQYF. The CDR3 nucleotides are TGCGCCAGCAGCTTGTTCCAGAGCTCTAGCGGGGGGACAGATACGCAGTATTTT.

V is TRBV27 and J is TRBJ1-5; D is unclear. V was pared by 11 bases and J by 0 bases, with 11 bases between. Germline assignment: CDR1 MNHEY and CDR2 SMNVEV (reference sequence). CDR3 size: 13 residues. CDR3 sequence reads: CACSRASNQPQHF. The CDR3 DNA sequence: TGTGCCTGCTCGCGAGCTAGCAATCAGCCCCAGCATTTT.

The chain employs TRBV5-1 and TRBJ2-3; 10 positions match TRBD2. CDR3 length: 16 residues. J gave up 1 base and V 5 bases, and 7 bases lay outside the gene matches. From germline, CDR1 is SGHRS and CDR2 YFSETQ. The CDR3 bases are TGCGCCAGCAGTTCATTAGCGGGGGGCCGCACAGATACGCAGTATTTT. Protein: CASSSLAGGRTDTQYF.

This chain links TRBV27 with TRBJ2-1, with D possibly matching TRBD1 (6 bases). The V and J ends lost 5 bases and 10 bases respectively, with 12 bases between them. The CDR3 has 12 residues. In germline, CDR1 is MNHEY, CDR2 SMNVEV (reference sequence). The CDR3 here is CASSTGLREQFF. The CDR3 DNA reads TGTGCCAGCAGTACAGGGTTGAGAGAGCAGTTCTTC.

The V and J genes are TRBV7-9 and TRBJ1-5; D gene unclear. This CDR3 has 12 amino acids. Germline V gene lookup returns CDR1 SEHNR and CDR2 FQNEAQ (reference sequence). The V gene lost 5 bases and the J gene lost 9 bases, with 11 bases spanning the gap. The CDR3 region has the DNA TGTGCCAGCAGCGTTTCTGAGGCGCCCCAGCATTTT. It translates to CASSVSEAPQHF.

The chain is built from TRBV4-2 and TRBJ1-1; 7 bases are shared with TRBD1. The CDR3 runs to 16 residues. Trimming took 0 bases from V and 6 from J; bases not matched to a gene: 10. Germline CDR1 and CDR2: LGHNA and YNFKEQ. CDR3 residues: CASSQDWDSLSAEAFF. The CDR3 nucleotides read TGTGCCAGCAGCCAAGATTGGGACAGCCTTTCCGCTGAAGCTTTCTTT.

J is TRBJ1-5 and V is TRBV30, with no clear D. The CDR3 sequence is 14 residues long. Germline CDR1 GTSNPN, CDR2 SVGIG (reference sequence). The V end lost 0 bases, the J end lost 4 bases, and 10 bases lay between the germline ends. The CDR3 bases are TGTGCCTGGAGTGTACTGACGGGAAATCAGCCCCAGCATTTT. Translation: CAWSVLTGNQPQHF.

This clone was seen a single time. V usage is TRBV30 and J usage is TRBJ1-4, with a tentative D call TRBD1 (5 bases). The CDR3 contains 15 residues. Trimming took 4 bases from V and 8 from J, leaving 20 bases between them. Germline CDR1 reads GTSNPN; CDR2 reads SVGIG (reference sequence). The CDR3, as DNA: TGTGCCTGGAATGCCTTCAGTGGGGCATTAGAAAAACTGTTTTTT. It is translated as CAWNAFSGALEKLFF.

The chain couples TRBV28 to TRBJ2-6; possibly TRBD1 for D (5 bases). The CDR3 contains 18 residues. The germline V gene encodes CDR1 MDHEN and CDR2 SYDVKM. V lost 0 bases, J lost 0 bases, and 12 bases lay in between. The DNA of the CDR3 is TGTGCCAGCAGTTTATGGCTAGGACAAAACTCTGGGGCCAACGTCCTGACTTTC. Its translation: CASSLWLGQNSGANVLTF. Looking up the rest from reference TRBV28 and TRBJ2-6 gives the full variable domain: DVKVTQSSRYLVKRTGEKVFLECVQDMDHENMFWYRQDPGLGLRLIYFSYDVKMKEKGDIPEGYSVSREKKERFSLILESASTNQTSMYLCASSLWLGQNSGANVLTFGAGSRLTVL.

The chain combines TRBV7-2 with TRBJ2-1, with a weak D call TRBD2 (6 bases). The CDR3 loop spans 15 amino acids. V was shortened by 1 base and J by 6 bases, with 13 bases between the two germline ends. Germline CDR1 SGHTA, CDR2 FQGNSA. The CDR3 sequence: CASSLGDSLFNEQFF. The DNA for the CDR3 is TGTGCCAGCAGCTTAGGGGACTCCCTTTTCAATGAGCAGTTCTTC.

This clone was seen just once. The CDR3 is CASSLPLAYEQYF. The CDR3 DNA is TGTGCCAGCAGCTTACCGCTAGCGTACGAGCAGTACTTC. The V gene is TRBV11-2, the J gene TRBJ2-7; the D gene is possibly TRBD2 (6 bases). Trimming stripped 2 bases from V and 4 bases from J, with 9 bases between. The germline CDR1 and CDR2 sequences are SGHAT and FQNNGV. This CDR3 comprises 13 residues.

In its sample, this clone was seen once. V is TRBV7-8 and J is TRBJ2-7; TRBD1 might be the D (6 bases). The ends were cut back, 7 bases at V and 4 bases at J, with 20 bases in the middle. The CDR3 extends over 15 amino acids. Germline V gene lookup returns CDR1 SGHVS and CDR2 FQNEAQ. The CDR3, as DNA: TGTGCCAGCATCCCAGTAGGGACACTTCGGTACGAGCAGTACTTC. This translates into CASIPVGTLRYEQYF.

V usage is TRBV27 and J usage is TRBJ2-7; 7 bases map to TRBD2. Germline V gene lookup returns CDR1 MNHEY and CDR2 SMNVEV (reference sequence). This CDR3 is built from 18 residues. J gave up 5 bases and V 6 bases, and 22 bases lay outside the gene matches. Here the CDR3 reads CASSPRAGKSDGGHEQYF. The CDR3 DNA sequence: TGTGCCAGCAGCCCTCGAGCGGGAAAAAGTGATGGGGGACACGAGCAGTACTTC.